This TCR beta chain was recovered during a study of shared clonotypes between healthy human individuals. Study conclusions and caveats: The expectation was that sequencing depth would affect clonotype sharing among donors. The study found 4.5% to 5% of naive CD4 clonotypes shared across a few donors. Generation of non-shared clonotypes was less probable than generation of clonotypes shared by all four donors.

CD45RO-negative, CCR7-positively selected cells formed the naive CD8 fraction, excluding terminally differentiated effector memory CD45RA+ cells. The germline V gene has CDR1 SEHNR and CDR2 FQNEAQ (reference sequence). There are 14 residues in the CDR3. With 5 bases clipped from V and 6 bases from J, the junction kept 7 bases outside the gene matches. Assay used: immunoSEQ multiplex PCR; TCRdb lists only in-frame clones, some missing. There are roughly 2 million clones in the sample; less than 95% occur only once, and roughly 1.1% lies in the top ten. Regarding this clone: What it binds is not known.

The rearrangement uses TRBV7-9 and TRBJ2-7; 10 bases match TRBD1. The sequenced sample consisted of naive CD8+ T cells sorted from blood. This clonotype was obtained from a man in his late teens or twenties in good health. The DNA of the CDR3 is TGTGCCAGCAGCCCCGGGACAGGGGAAGCCGAGCAGTACTTC. Translating it yields CASSPGTGEAEQYF.